The 17 T cell receptor beta chains below all came from one sample that was sequenced in a study of identical twins. TCRdb re-called the 5' RACE reads with MiXCR, one entry per CDR3 protein. The table includes 450,000 or so distinct CDR3 sequences, less than 25% detected once. The sample was also reused in another study, on T cells expressing NK-cell markers.

Sequencing was performed on CD4+ T cells sorted from blood. The receptor source for this set is a young woman in good health.

This clonotype was seen at least ten times. V is TRBV28 and J is TRBJ1-1; D ambiguous. The V gene's germline CDR1 is MDHEN and CDR2 SYDVKM. Trimming cost V 5 bases and J 0 bases, with 13 bases left between them. The CDR3 runs to 15 residues. This CDR3 reads CASSPTTGLNTEAFF. The CDR3, as DNA: TGTGCCAGCAGTCCTACTACGGGCCTGAACACTGAAGCTTTCTTT.

V is TRBV27 and J is TRBJ2-1; D tentatively fits TRBD1 or TRBD2 (5 bases each). Germline V gene sequence: CDR1 MNHEY, CDR2 SMNVEV (reference sequence). The CDR3 is made up of 15 amino acids. Deletions cut 6 bases from V and 6 bases from J, with 18 bases between. CDR3 amino acids: CASSPSGDGFNEQFF. CDR3 DNA sequence: TGTGCCAGCAGCCCTTCCGGGGACGGGTTCAATGAGCAGTTCTTC.

This chain uses TRBV5-1 with TRBJ2-3; D is unresolved. Per germline, CDR1 SGHRS and CDR2 YFSETQ. The CDR3 loop spans 13 amino acids. Trimming pared 0 bases from V and 2 bases from J, leaving 4 bases between. CDR3 nucleotide sequence: TGCGCCAGCAGCTTGGATGACACAGATACGCAGTATTTT. This encodes CASSLDDTDTQYF. Looking up the rest from reference TRBV5-1 and TRBJ2-3 gives the full variable domain: KAGVTQTPRYLIKTRGQQVTLSCSPISGHRSVSWYQQTPGQGLQFLFEYFSETQRNKGNFPGRFSGRQFSNSRSEMNVSTLELGDSALYLCASSLDDTDTQYFGPGTRLTVL.

The CDR3 loop is CASSWGVDEQYF. DNA for the CDR3: TGTGCCAGCAGCTGGGGAGTAGACGAGCAGTACTTC. The chain couples TRBV7-9 to TRBJ2-7; maybe TRBD2 (5 bases). The germline V and J ends were trimmed by 4 bases and 5 bases, with 9 bases remaining between them. Germline assignment: CDR1 SEHNR and CDR2 FQNEAQ (reference sequence). The CDR3 consists of 12 residues.

This clonotype came up a few times. The rearrangement links TRBV6-1 to TRBJ2-1; a weak D match, TRBD2 (6 bases). This CDR3 has 15 amino acids. The V and J ends lost 5 bases and 9 bases respectively, with 20 bases between them. The V gene's germline CDR1 is MNHNS and CDR2 SASEGT. The chain's CDR3 is CASSPSGGAPAEQFF. Here the CDR3 DNA reads TGTGCCAGCAGTCCCAGCGGAGGGGCGCCCGCTGAGCAGTTCTTC.

The rearrangement links TRBV10-3 to TRBJ2-5; D tentatively fits TRBD1 or TRBD2 (6 bases each). Trimming stripped 3 bases from V and 5 bases from J, with 10 bases between. Germline lookup yields CDR1 ENHRY and CDR2 SYGVKD. CDR3 length equals 13 residues. This CDR3 reads CAISEGGWETQYF. Written as DNA, the CDR3 is TGTGCCATCAGTGAAGGGGGGTGGGAGACCCAGTACTTC.

The V call is TRBV12-3 or TRBV12-4, the J call TRBJ2-3; no definite D call. This CDR3 region has 15 residues. V was cut by 3 bases and J by 4 bases, with 14 bases left in between. For the CDR3, the DNA is TGTGCCAGCAGTTTGAGAGCGACTCAGGCAGATACGCAGTATTTT. Translating gives CASSLRATQADTQYF.

This chain uses TRBV10-3 with TRBJ1-5; tentative D call: TRBD1 (5 bases). From germline, CDR1 is ENHRY and CDR2 SYGVKD. V gave up 4 bases and J gave up 4 bases, with 11 bases separating them. The length of the CDR3 is 14 residues. The CDR3 DNA reads as TGTGCCATCAGTGGGGAGGGGCGTAATCAGCCCCAGCATTTT. Residues: CAISGEGRNQPQHF.

This clonotype was counted a few times. The chain combines TRBV7-9 with TRBJ2-7; TRBD2 might be the D (5 bases). This CDR3 contains 13 residues. Germline V lookup: CDR1 SEHNR, CDR2 FQNEAQ (reference sequence). V shed 1 base and J shed 12 bases, with 16 bases lying between them. Here the CDR3 DNA reads TGTGCCAGCAGCTTAGGGGCGGGCAGGTGGTGGTACTTC. This codes for CASSLGAGRWWYF.

V is TRBV7-2 and J is TRBJ1-2, with 9 bases aligning to TRBD1. The J segment lost 8 bases and the V segment lost 6 bases, leaving 13 bases of the junction unmatched. This CDR3 region has 15 residues. Germline loops: CDR1 SGHTA, CDR2 FQGNSA. The CDR3 is CASSPAGTGNNGYTF. The CDR3 DNA sequence: TGTGCCAGCAGTCCTGCCGGGACAGGGAATAACGGCTACACCTTC.

The chain is built from TRBV9 and TRBJ1-1; D ambiguous. Trimming cost V 2 bases and J 3 bases, with 17 bases left between them. The CDR3 is 16 residues long. The germline V gene has CDR1 SGDLS and CDR2 YYNGEE. The CDR3 DNA reads TGTGCCAGCAGCGTCCCCGGAGCTGATGGGGACACTGAAGCTTTCTTT. Translation: CASSVPGADGDTEAFF.

In this sample, this clonotype turned up a few times. V usage is TRBV24-1 and J usage is TRBJ2-1; possible D gene TRBD1, 6 bases. CDR3 length: 13 residues. The germline V and J ends were trimmed by 5 bases and 9 bases, with 13 bases remaining between them. Germline values: CDR1 KGHDR, CDR2 SFDVKD. The CDR3 loop reads CATSAPWGPEQFF. CDR3 DNA sequence: TGTGCCACCAGTGCCCCCTGGGGGCCTGAGCAGTTCTTC.

Points on this clonotype: A much larger clone lies a single base off, so this may be a read error. The genes are TRBV6-1 and TRBJ2-5; 10 nucleotides line up with TRBD2. Germline V gene sequence: CDR1 MNHNS, CDR2 SASEGT. This CDR3 has 13 residues. V was pared by 4 bases and J by 4 bases, with 0 bases of the junction left unmatched. The CDR3 spells CASSASGRETQYF. The CDR3 DNA reads as TGTGCCAGCAGTGCTAGCGGGAGAGAGACCCAGTACTTC.

The V gene is TRBV12-3 or TRBV12-4, the J gene TRBJ2-1; possibly TRBD1 or TRBD2 for D (5 bases each). This CDR3 is 15 amino acids long. V lost 8 bases, J lost 6 bases, and 20 bases lay in between. CDR3 DNA sequence: TGTGCCAGCTATTTGGGGGTACCTCCGTCCAATGAGCAGTTCTTC. Its translation: CASYLGVPPSNEQFF.

This clonotype was detected only a few times. The chain combines TRBV7-9 with TRBJ1-1, with a weak D call TRBD1 (5 bases). The CDR3 sequence is 14 residues long. The ends were cut back, 5 bases at V and 0 bases at J, with 10 bases in the middle. CDR1 is SEHNR and CDR2 is FQNEAQ in the germline V gene (reference sequence). The CDR3 bases are TGTGCCAGCAGCCGGGACGGTATGAACACTGAAGCTTTCTTT. Translation gives CASSRDGMNTEAFF.

Written as DNA, the CDR3 is TGTGCCAGCAGCCAAGATGGTGAAAAACTGTTTTTT. Translation: CASSQDGEKLFF. This chain links TRBV7-8 with TRBJ1-4; D uncertain. The CDR3 spans 12 residues. V gave up 5 bases and J gave up 7 bases, with 8 bases separating them. Germline lookup yields CDR1 SGHVS and CDR2 FQNEAQ.

The chain links TRBV9 to TRBJ2-5, with 11 bases lining up with TRBD2. Germline CDR1 reads SGDLS; CDR2 reads YYNGEE. The V gene end was trimmed by 0 bases and the J gene end by 2 bases; junction bases not matched to a gene: 3. CDR3 length: 16 amino acids. The CDR3 sequence is CASSVAGTSGQETQYF. CDR3 DNA: TGTGCCAGCAGCGTAGCCGGGACTAGCGGACAAGAGACCCAGTACTTC.